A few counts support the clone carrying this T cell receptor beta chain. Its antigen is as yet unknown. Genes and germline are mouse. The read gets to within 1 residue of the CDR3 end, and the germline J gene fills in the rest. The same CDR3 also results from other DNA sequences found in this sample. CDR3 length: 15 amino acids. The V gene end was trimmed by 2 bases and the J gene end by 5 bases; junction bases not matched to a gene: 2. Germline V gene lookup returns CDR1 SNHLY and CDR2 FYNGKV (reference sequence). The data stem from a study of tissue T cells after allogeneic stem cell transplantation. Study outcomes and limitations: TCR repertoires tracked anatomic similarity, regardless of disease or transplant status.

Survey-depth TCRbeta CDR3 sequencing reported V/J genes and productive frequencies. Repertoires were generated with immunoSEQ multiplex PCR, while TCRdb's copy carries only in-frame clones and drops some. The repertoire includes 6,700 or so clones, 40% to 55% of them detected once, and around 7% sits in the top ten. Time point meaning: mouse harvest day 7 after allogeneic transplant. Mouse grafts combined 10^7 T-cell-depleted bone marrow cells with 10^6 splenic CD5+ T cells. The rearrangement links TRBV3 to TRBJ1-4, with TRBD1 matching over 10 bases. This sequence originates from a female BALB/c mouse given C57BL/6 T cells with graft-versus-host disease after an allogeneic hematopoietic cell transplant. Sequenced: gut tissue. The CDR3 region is CASSLLGQGNERLFF. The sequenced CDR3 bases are TGTGCCAGCAGCTTATTGGGACAGGGGAACGAAAGATTATTT. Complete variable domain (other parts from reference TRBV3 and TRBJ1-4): GPKVLQIPSHQIIDMGQMVTLNCDPVSNHLYFYWYKQILGQQMEFLVNFYNGKVMEKSKLFKDQFSVERPDGSYFTLKIQPTALEDSAVYFCASSLLGQGNERLFFGHGTKLSVL.